What follows are 10 T cell receptor beta chains derived from one specimen sequenced in a study of T cells after yellow fever vaccination. A single record per CDR3 protein comes from TCRdb applying MiXCR to the 5' RACE reads. The sample has hundreds of thousands of distinct CDR3 sequences, 10% to 15% seen once. This sample comprised PBMCs, obtained on the day of the yellow fever booster vaccination. Receptors were obtained from a man aged 25 to 45 who received the YFV17D yellow fever vaccine.

DNA of the CDR3: TGTGCCAGCAGCTTATGGGGGGTAGGCACAGATACGCAGTATTTT. Protein sequence: CASSLWGVGTDTQYF. This chain uses TRBV11-2 with TRBJ2-3, with D possibly TRBD2 on 6 matching bases. Looked up from germline, CDR1 is SGHAT and CDR2 is FQNNGV. There are 15 residues in the CDR3. V lost 2 bases, J lost 1 base, and 10 bases lay in between. Full variable domain (rest looked up from reference TRBV11-2 and TRBJ2-3): EAGVAQSPRYKIIEKRQSVAFWCNPISGHATLYWYQQILGQGPKLLIQFQNNGVVDDSQLPKDRFSAERLKGVDSTLKIQPAKLEDSAVYLCASSLWGVGTDTQYFGPGTRLTVL.

The J gene is TRBJ2-3, the V gene TRBV7-9, with 9 bases aligning to TRBD2. CDR1 is SEHNR, CDR2 FQNEAQ, per germline (reference sequence). J lost 6 bases, V lost 9 bases, and 4 bases had no gene match. The CDR3 has 12 amino acids. CDR3 DNA: TGTGCCAGTAGCGGGAGAAGCGATACGCAGTATTTT. Translating it yields CASSGRSDTQYF.

This sequence joins TRBV7-2 and TRBJ2-5; D not certain. Germline V gene sequence: CDR1 SGHTA, CDR2 FQGNSA. V dropped 0 bases and J dropped 0 bases, with 11 bases sitting between them. The CDR3 length is 16 residues. The CDR3 DNA is TGTGCCAGCAGCTTAGCTTGGACGGTGTACCAAGAGACCCAGTACTTC. Protein: CASSLAWTVYQETQYF.

This clonotype was counted ten times or more. This sequence joins TRBV28 and TRBJ2-7, with D unresolved. Germline CDR1 is MDHEN and CDR2 is SYDVKM. CDR3 length: 13 residues. V was clipped by 4 bases and J by 4 bases, with 11 bases between them. The CDR3 protein is CASSSGSLYEQYF. The CDR3 coding sequence is TGTGCCAGCAGTTCCGGGTCCTTATACGAGCAGTACTTC. The whole variable domain, filled in from reference TRBV28 and TRBJ2-7, reads DVKVTQSSRYLVKRTGEKVFLECVQDMDHENMFWYRQDPGLGLRLIYFSYDVKMKEKGDIPEGYSVSREKKERFSLILESASTNQTSMYLCASSSGSLYEQYFGPGTRLTVT.

This chain's CDR3 is CASSQEWRRNIQYF. The CDR3 DNA sequence: TGCGCCAGCAGCCAAGAATGGAGACGAAACATTCAGTACTTC. V gene TRBV4-3 combines with J gene TRBJ2-4, with D unclear. Deletions cut 0 bases from V and 6 bases from J, with 9 bases between. The CDR3 is 14 residues long. Germline V gene sequence: CDR1 LGHNA, CDR2 YSLEER.

The CDR3 here is CSVGGGQSYEQYF. As DNA, the CDR3 is TGCAGCGTTGGCGGTGGACAATCCTACGAGCAGTACTTC. This chain uses TRBV29-1 with TRBJ2-7; TRBD1 is a possible D gene (5 bases). Between the trimmed V and J ends, which lost 4 bases and 1 base, there was a span of 11 bases. Germline-derived CDR1 and CDR2 are SQVTM and ANQGSEA. The CDR3 runs to 13 residues.

The chain joins TRBV20-1 to TRBJ1-3; D uncertain. CDR3 length: 11 amino acids. Germline V gene data show CDR1 as DFQATT and CDR2 as SNEGSKA (reference sequence). V lost 2 bases and J 4 bases, leaving 3 bases between the germline ends. The CDR3 spells CSARQGNTIYF. The CDR3 DNA reads as TGCAGTGCTAGACAGGGAAACACCATATATTTT.

This clonotype was seen many times. The chain uses TRBV20-1 and TRBJ2-7; D is possibly TRBD2 (6 bases). The V gene lost 6 bases and the J gene lost 1 base, with 13 bases spanning the gap. CDR1 is DFQATT and CDR2 is SNEGSKA in the germline V gene (reference sequence). The CDR3 covers 13 residues. Here the CDR3 reads CSAFGSRSYEQYF. The DNA for the CDR3 is TGCAGTGCATTCGGGAGTAGGTCCTACGAGCAGTACTTC.

This clonotype was detected only a few times. This chain joins TRBV5-5 and TRBJ2-5, with 8 bases identical to TRBD1. Trimming took 4 bases from V and 5 from J; bases not matched to a gene: 13. The V gene's germline CDR1 is SGHKS and CDR2 YYEKEE (reference sequence). This CDR3 comprises 16 residues. Here the CDR3 DNA reads TGTGCCAGCAGCCAGCTCTGGACAGGGCCCGAGGAGACCCAGTACTTC. This translates into CASSQLWTGPEETQYF.

At least ten counts were recorded for this clonotype. The chain employs TRBV20-1 and TRBJ2-3, with 7 bases aligning to TRBD2. V gave up 3 bases and J gave up 0 bases; unmatched junction bases: 6. Germline V CDR1 and CDR2: DFQATT, SNEGSKA (reference sequence). The CDR3 loop spans 15 amino acids. This CDR3 is CSARGLIESTDTQYF. DNA for the CDR3: TGCAGTGCTAGGGGACTAATAGAAAGCACAGATACGCAGTATTTT.